This T cell receptor beta chain is drawn from a study of shared clonotypes between healthy human individuals. About the research overall: Aged 18 to 49, the donors were a couple of women and a few men. Used for every donor were three CD4 naive, three CD4 memory, two CD8 naive and one CD8 memory plate. The study's findings and limits: Clonotype sharing among donors was expected to depend on sequencing depth.

V shed 1 base and J shed 3 bases, with 9 bases lying between them. Germline V lookup: CDR1 LGHNA, CDR2 YNFKEQ. This CDR3 contains 15 residues. Concerning this clone: As yet, its antigen is unknown.

Replicate PCRs for sorted subsets used 200 to 250 ng DNA; this equaled about 30,000 T cell genomes. Data came from immunoSEQ multiplex PCR; TCRdb stores just in-frame clones and leaves some out. This sample has 2 million to 2.5 million clones, with more than 85% found just once. The V and J genes are TRBV4-2 and TRBJ2-2; no reliable D call. The receptor was isolated from a man aged 18 to 30 in good health. Some clones in this sample may be carry-over from other donors' samples. The specimen sequenced was naive CD4+ T cells from PBMCs. The subset was: CD45RA+ positively selected. The CDR3 nucleotides read TGTGCCAGCAGCCAAGTACCTCAGGACACCGGGGAGCTGTTTTTT. It translates to CASSQVPQDTGELFF.